This T cell receptor (beta chain) was recovered during a study of blood T cells in healthy people across ages. V was clipped by 3 bases and J by 3 bases, with 11 bases between them. The CDR3 sequence is 15 residues long. Findings and caveats of the study: Per million T cells, the diversity of TCR beta decreased roughly linearly as age advanced.

A second about 7 to 12 cycle PCR used barcoded and J-beta primers. Every molecule of cDNA carried a tag from a template-switch adaptor with 12 random nucleotides. TCRdb used MiXCR to reprocess the 5' RACE reads, holding one entry per CDR3 protein. The sample shows about 570,000 distinct CDR3 sequences, 25% to 30% of them seen only once. Whenever a sample was processed, at least 6 million PBMCs were isolated. RNA extraction gave at least 5.5 micrograms of total RNA per sample. Note on this clonotype: The antigen remains unidentified.

The J gene is TRBJ2-2, the V gene TRBV12-3 or TRBV12-4; D is perhaps TRBD2 (5 bases). The sample taken for sequencing was blood. This TCR derives from a woman aged 65 to 85 in good health. CDR3 sequence: CASSFGSIYTGELFF. The DNA of the CDR3 is TGTGCCAGCAGTTTTGGGAGCATTTACACCGGGGAGCTGTTTTTT.